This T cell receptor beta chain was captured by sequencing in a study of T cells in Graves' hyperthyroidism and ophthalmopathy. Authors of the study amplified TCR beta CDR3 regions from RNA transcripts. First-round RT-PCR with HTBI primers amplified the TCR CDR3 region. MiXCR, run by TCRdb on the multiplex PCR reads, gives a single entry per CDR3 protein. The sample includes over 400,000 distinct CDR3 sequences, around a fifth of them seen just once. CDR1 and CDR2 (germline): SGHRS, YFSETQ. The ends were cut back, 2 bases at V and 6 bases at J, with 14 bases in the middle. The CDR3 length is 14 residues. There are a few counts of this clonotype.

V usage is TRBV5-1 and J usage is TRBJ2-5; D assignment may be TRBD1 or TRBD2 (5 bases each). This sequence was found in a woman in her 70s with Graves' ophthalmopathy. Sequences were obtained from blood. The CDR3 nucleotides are TGCGCCAGCAGCTTCCGGGACCCCTTGAAGACCCAGTACTTC. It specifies CASSFRDPLKTQYF.